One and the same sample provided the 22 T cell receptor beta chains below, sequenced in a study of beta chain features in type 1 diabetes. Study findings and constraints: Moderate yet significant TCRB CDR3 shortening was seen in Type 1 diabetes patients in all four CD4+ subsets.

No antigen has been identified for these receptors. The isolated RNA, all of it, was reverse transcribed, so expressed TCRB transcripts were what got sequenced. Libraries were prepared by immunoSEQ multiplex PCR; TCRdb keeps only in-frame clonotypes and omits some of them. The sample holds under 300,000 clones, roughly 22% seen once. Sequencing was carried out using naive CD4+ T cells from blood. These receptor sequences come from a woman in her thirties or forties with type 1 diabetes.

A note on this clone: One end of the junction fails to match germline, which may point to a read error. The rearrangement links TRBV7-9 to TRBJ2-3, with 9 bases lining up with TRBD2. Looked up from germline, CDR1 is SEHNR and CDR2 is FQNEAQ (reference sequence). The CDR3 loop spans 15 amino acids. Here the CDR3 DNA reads TGTGCCAGCAGCATAGCGGGGGCCGGAACAGATACGCAGTATTTT. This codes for CASSIAGAGTDTQYF.

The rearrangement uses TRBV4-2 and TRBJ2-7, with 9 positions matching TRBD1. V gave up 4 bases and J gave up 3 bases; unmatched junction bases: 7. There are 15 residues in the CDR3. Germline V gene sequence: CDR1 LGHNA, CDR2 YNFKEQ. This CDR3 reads CASSLLGQGDYEQYF. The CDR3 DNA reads TGTGCCAGCAGCCTCCTGGGACAGGGAGACTACGAGCAGTACTTC.

The CDR3 reads CASSLTGEGGYTF. In DNA, the CDR3 is TGTGCCAGCAGCCTAACGGGGGAGGGCGGCTACACCTTC. This chain joins TRBV11-2 and TRBJ1-2; perhaps TRBD1 as D (5 bases). Between the trimmed V and J ends, which lost 5 bases and 8 bases, there was a span of 15 bases. This CDR3 spans 13 amino acids. The germline CDR1 and CDR2 sequences are SGHAT and FQNNGV.

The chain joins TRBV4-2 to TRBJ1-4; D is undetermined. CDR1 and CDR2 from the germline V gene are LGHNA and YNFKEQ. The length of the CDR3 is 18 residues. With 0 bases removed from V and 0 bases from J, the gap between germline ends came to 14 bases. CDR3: CASSQEGAGWATNEKLFF. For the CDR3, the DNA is TGTGCCAGCAGCCAAGAAGGAGCGGGGTGGGCAACTAATGAAAAACTGTTTTTT.

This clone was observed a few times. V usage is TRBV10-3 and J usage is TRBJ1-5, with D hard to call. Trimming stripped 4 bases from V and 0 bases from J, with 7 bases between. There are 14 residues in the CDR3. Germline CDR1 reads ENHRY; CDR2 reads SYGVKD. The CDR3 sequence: CAISATNSNQPQHF. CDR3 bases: TGTGCCATCAGTGCGACAAATAGCAATCAGCCCCAGCATTTT.

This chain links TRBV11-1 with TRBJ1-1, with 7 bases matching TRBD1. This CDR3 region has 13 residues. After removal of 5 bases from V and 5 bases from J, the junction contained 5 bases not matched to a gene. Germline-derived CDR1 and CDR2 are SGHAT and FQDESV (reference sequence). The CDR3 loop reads CASSPDRETEAFF. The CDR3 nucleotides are TGTGCCAGCAGCCCCGACAGGGAAACTGAAGCTTTCTTT.

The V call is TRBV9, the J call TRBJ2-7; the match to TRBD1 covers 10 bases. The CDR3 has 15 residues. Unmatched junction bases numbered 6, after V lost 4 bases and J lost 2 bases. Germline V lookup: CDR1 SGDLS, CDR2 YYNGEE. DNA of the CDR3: TGTGCCAGCAGCCGCCGCGGGACAGGGGCCTACGAGCAGTACTTC. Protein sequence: CASSRRGTGAYEQYF.

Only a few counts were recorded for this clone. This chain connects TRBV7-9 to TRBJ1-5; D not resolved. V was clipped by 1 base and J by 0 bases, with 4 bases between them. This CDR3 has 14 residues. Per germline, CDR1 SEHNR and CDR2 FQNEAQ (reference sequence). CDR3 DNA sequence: TGTGCCAGCAGCTTAGACAGTAGCAATCAGCCCCAGCATTTT. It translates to CASSLDSSNQPQHF. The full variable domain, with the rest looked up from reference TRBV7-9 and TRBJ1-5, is DTGVSQNPRHKITKRGQNVTFRCDPISEHNRLYWYRQTLGQGPEFLTYFQNEAQLEKSRLLSDRFSAERPKGSFSTLEIQRTEQGDSAMYLCASSLDSSNQPQHFGDGTRLSIL.

The CDR3 DNA is TGTGCCAGCTCACCAGTCTCCCCAGGCCTTACCTTC. This codes for CASSPVSPGLTF. This sequence joins TRBV18 and TRBJ1-2; D is unresolved. The V end lost 2 bases, the J end lost 14 bases, and 15 bases lay between the germline ends. Per germline, CDR1 KGHSH and CDR2 LQKENI. The CDR3 consists of 12 residues.

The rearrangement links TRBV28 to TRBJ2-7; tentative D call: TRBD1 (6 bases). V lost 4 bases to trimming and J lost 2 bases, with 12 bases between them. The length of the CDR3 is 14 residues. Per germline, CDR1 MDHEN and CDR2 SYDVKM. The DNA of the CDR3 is TGTGCCAGCAGTTCAGGGACAATCCCCTACGAGCAGTACTTC. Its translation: CASSSGTIPYEQYF.

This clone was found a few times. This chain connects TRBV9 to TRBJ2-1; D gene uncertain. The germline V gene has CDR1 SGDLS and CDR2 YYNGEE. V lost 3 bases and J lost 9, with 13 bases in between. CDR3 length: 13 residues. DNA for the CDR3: TGTGCCAGCAGCGGAGGTCGAACGGGTGAGCAGTTCTTC. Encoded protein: CASSGGRTGEQFF.

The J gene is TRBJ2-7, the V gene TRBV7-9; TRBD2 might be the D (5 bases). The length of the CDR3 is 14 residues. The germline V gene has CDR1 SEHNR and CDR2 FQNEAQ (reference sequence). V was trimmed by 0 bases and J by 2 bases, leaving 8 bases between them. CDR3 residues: CASSLAGATYEQYF. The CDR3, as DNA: TGTGCCAGCAGCTTAGCGGGAGCGACCTACGAGCAGTACTTC.

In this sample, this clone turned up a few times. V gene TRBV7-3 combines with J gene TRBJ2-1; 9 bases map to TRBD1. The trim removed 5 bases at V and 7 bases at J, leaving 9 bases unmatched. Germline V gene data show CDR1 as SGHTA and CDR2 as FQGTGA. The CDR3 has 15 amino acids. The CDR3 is CASSPIGTGKNEQFF. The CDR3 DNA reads TGTGCCAGCAGCCCGATCGGGACAGGGAAAAATGAGCAGTTCTTC. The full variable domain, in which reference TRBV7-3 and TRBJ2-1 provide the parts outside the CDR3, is GAGVSQTPSNKVTEKGKYVELRCDPISGHTALYWYRQSLGQGPEFLIYFQGTGAADDSGLPNDRFFAVRPEGSVSTLKIQRTERGDSAVYLCASSPIGTGKNEQFFGPGTRLTVL.

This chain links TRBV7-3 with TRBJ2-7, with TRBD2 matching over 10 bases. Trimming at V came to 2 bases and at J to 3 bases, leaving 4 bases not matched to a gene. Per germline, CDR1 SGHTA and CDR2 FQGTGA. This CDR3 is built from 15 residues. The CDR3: CASSLSSGSIYEQYF. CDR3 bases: TGTGCCAGCAGCTTATCTAGCGGGAGCATCTACGAGCAGTACTTC.

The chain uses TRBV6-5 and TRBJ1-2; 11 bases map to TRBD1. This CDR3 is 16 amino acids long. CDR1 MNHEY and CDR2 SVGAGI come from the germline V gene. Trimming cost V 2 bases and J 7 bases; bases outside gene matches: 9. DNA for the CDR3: TGTGCCAGCAGTTACCCTATCGGGACAGGGGGATTTGGCTACACCTTC. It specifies CASSYPIGTGGFGYTF.

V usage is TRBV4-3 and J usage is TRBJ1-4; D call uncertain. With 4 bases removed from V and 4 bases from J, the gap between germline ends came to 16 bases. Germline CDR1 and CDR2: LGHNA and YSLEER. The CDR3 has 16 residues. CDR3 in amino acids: CASSLLYGQDNEKLFF. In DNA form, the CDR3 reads TGCGCCAGCAGCCTCCTATATGGGCAAGATAATGAAAAACTGTTTTTT.

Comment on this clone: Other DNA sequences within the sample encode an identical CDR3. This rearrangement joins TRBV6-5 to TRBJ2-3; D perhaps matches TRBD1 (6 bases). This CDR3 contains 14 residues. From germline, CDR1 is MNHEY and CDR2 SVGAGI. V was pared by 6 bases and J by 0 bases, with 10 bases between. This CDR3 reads CASSYGQSTDTQYF. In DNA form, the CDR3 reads TGTGCCAGCAGCTACGGACAGAGCACAGATACGCAGTATTTT.

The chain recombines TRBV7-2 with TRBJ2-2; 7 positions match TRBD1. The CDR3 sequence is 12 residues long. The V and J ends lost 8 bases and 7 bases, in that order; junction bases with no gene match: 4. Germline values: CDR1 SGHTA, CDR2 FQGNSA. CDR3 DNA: TGTGCCAGCCGTACAGGGGTCGGGGAGCTGTTTTTT. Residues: CASRTGVGELFF.

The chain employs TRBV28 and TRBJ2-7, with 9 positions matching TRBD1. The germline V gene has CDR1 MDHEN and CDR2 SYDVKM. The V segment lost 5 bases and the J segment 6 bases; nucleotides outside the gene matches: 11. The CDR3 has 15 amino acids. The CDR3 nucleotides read TGTGCCAGCAGTCCTAGGACAGGGGCGAGGCTCGAGCAGTACTTC. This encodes CASSPRTGARLEQYF.

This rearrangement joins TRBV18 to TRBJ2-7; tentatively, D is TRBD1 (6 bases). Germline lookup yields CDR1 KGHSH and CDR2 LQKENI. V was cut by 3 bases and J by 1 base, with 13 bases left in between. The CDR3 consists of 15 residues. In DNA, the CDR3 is TGTGCCAGCTCACCGAGACAGGAGGTATCCTACGAGCAGTACTTC. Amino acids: CASSPRQEVSYEQYF.

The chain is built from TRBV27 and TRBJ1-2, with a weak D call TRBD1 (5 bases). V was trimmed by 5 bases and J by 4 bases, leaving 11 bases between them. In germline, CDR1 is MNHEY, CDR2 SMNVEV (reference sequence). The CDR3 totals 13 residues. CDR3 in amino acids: CASSPRGSYGYTF. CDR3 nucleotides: TGTGCCAGCAGTCCACGGGGGAGCTATGGCTACACCTTC.

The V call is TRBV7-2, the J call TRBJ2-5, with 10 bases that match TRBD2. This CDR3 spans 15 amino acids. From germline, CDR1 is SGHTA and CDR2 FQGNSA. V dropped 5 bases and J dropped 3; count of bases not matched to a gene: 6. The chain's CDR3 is CASSPWLAGEETQYF. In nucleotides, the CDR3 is TGTGCCAGCAGCCCTTGGCTAGCGGGGGAAGAGACCCAGTACTTC.